This entry features one T cell receptor (beta chain) sequence. Its antigen is currently not known. The record has no base qualities; no much larger clone is one base away. The record originates from a study of blood T cell repertoires in COVID-19 (dated by TCRdb to about 2020). In terms of the full investigation: Samples from collaborators originated in the United States, Italy and Spain and spanned both the acute and convalescent phases of COVID-19. Deeply sampled blood TCRbeta repertoires from subjects exposed to, actively infected with, or recovered from COVID-19 were included in the dataset. Where available, HLA class I and class II types were obtained from metadata supplied by the sample provider rather than from assay-based typing. The material from the prospective study consisted of cDNA or gDNA derived from T cells, B-cell-depleted T cells, or PBMCs. A freely available public database, intended as a resource for researchers studying the immune response to SARS-CoV-2, is where the repertoires were released. The samples were drawn from the first 160 participants of the ongoing ImmuneRACE study and from under 1,500 subjects provided by 6 global collaborators. Nearly every sample came with metadata listing a de-identified subject ID, COVID-19 status, age in years and sex. The paper as a whole reports these results and caveats: The quantity of clinical and demographic metadata differed by source and by participant and was supplied without curation.

The CDR3 spans 16 residues, from the cysteine through the phenylalanine. Only the CDR3 part of the read is kept: 48 bases, read in frame from the first base. V loses 6 bases at its end and J loses 5 bases; junction bases beyond the gene matches: 13. The germline V gene supplies CDR1 ENHRY and CDR2 SYGVKD. TCRbeta CDR3 regions were amplified from genomic DNA by means of the immunoSEQ Assay, a bias-controlled multiplex PCR. On the authors' methods: Within the assay, amplification of reference gene primers was used to estimate how many nucleated cells each sample contained. Sequence reads were collapsed and filtered to measure the absolute abundance of every unique TCRbeta CDR3 rearrangement. Productive Simpson clonality was computed per sample as the square root of Simpson's diversity index over productive rearrangements. The table was pulled from immuneACCESS by TCRdb, which kept in-frame rearrangements only. Such tables lose some clones; where checked, under half of the loss comes from unresolved V genes, and the rest has no known cause. V, J and clone size were drawn from that table, and D and trimming were deduced from the DNA. The sample table holds 240,000 or so clones, of which 85% to 90% were seen once. Jointly, the top ten make up 5.5% to 6.5% of the sample.

The collaborating institutions used their own protocols to collect whole blood in K2EDTA tubes. For TCRbeta analysis, collaborators shipped samples as frozen whole blood, isolated PBMCs, or DNA extracted from either of those sample types. Sequences were obtained from peripheral blood. The clonotype was recovered from a man between 60 and 75 years old with acute or convalescent COVID-19. The chain links TRBV10-3 with TRBJ2-7; 10 central nucleotides agree with TRBD2. In nucleotide form, the sequence is TGTGCCATCAGGATGGAGCCTAGCGGGAGCGGGCACGAGCAGTACTTC. Translated, this gives CAIRMEPSGSGHEQYF.